The 29 T cell receptor beta chains reported below all come from one sample, sequenced in a study of shared clonotypes between healthy human individuals. Data came from immunoSEQ multiplex PCR; TCRdb stores just in-frame clones and leaves some out. Among about 1.1 million clones listed, around three quarters were seen once. The sequencing sample was made of memory CD4+ T cells from PBMCs. Subset meaning: CD45RA-negative fraction. The source is a man aged 18 to 30 in good health. Some clones in this sample may be carry-over from other donors' samples.

This clone was detected ten times or more. Other DNA sequences of this sample code for an identical CDR3. The J gene is TRBJ2-7, the V gene TRBV5-4, with D perhaps TRBD2 (6 bases). Trimming left V 5 bases short and J 6 bases short, with 18 bases between. Germline values: CDR1 SGHNT, CDR2 YYREEE (reference sequence). This CDR3 contains 14 residues. CDR3 loop: CASSSLGRDGEQYF. The DNA for the CDR3 is TGTGCCAGCAGTTCACTGGGGCGGGATGGCGAGCAGTACTTC.

The V gene is TRBV7-8, the J gene TRBJ2-2; no definite D call. This CDR3 is 16 amino acids long. V was shortened by 2 bases and J by 1 base, with 11 bases between the two germline ends. CDR1 is SGHVS and CDR2 is FQNEAQ in the germline V gene. The chain's CDR3 is CASSLNSRQNTGELFF. The CDR3 DNA is TGTGCCAGCAGCTTAAATTCTCGGCAGAACACCGGGGAGCTGTTTTTT.

The rearrangement uses TRBV7-9 and TRBJ2-7, with 10 bases aligning to TRBD1. The CDR3 length is 15 residues. The germline CDR1 and CDR2 sequences are SEHNR and FQNEAQ (reference sequence). Trimming removed 3 bases from V and 3 bases from J; junction bases left unmatched: 5. CDR3 DNA: TGTGCCAGCAGCTTTAAGGGACAGGGGATCTACGAGCAGTACTTC. The encoded protein is CASSFKGQGIYEQYF.

The chain recombines TRBV4-3 with TRBJ2-3; 7 bases are a match to TRBD2. Per the germline V gene, CDR1 is LGHNA and CDR2 is YSLEER. The CDR3 has 17 amino acids. J gave up 5 bases and V 0 bases, and 11 bases lay outside the gene matches. CDR3 in DNA: TGCGCCAGCAGCCAAGATTATGGCGGGAGTCGTGGAGATACGCAGTATTTT. It specifies CASSQDYGGSRGDTQYF.

This chain connects TRBV7-9 to TRBJ2-1; 7 positions match TRBD2. Germline trimming cut 1 base from V and 10 bases from J; bases unmatched to any gene: 1. Germline assignment: CDR1 SEHNR and CDR2 FQNEAQ (reference sequence). CDR3 length: 12 amino acids. The CDR3 DNA follows: TGTGCCAGCAGCTTAGAAGCGGGGGAGCAGTTCTTC. This encodes CASSLEAGEQFF. Together with reference TRBV7-9 and TRBJ2-1, the CDR3 gives the full variable domain: DTGVSQNPRHKITKRGQNVTFRCDPISEHNRLYWYRQTLGQGPEFLTYFQNEAQLEKSRLLSDRFSAERPKGSFSTLEIQRTEQGDSAMYLCASSLEAGEQFFGPGTRLTVL.

Notes on this clone: Other DNA sequences within the sample encode an identical CDR3. V usage is TRBV6-5 and J usage is TRBJ1-2; D might be TRBD1 (5 bases). Germline CDR1 is MNHEY and CDR2 is SVGAGI. V lost 3 bases and J lost 8, with 10 bases in between. This CDR3 is built from 12 residues. CDR3 nucleotides: TGTGCCAGCAGTTATTCAGGGCACGGCTACACCTTC. Its protein is CASSYSGHGYTF.

V usage is TRBV9 and J usage is TRBJ1-1, with D perhaps TRBD1 (6 bases). V was pared by 0 bases and J by 6 bases, with 12 bases between. This CDR3 comprises 14 residues. Germline CDR1 is SGDLS and CDR2 is YYNGEE. The CDR3 is CASSVVGGVSEAFF. CDR3 DNA sequence: TGTGCCAGCAGCGTAGTAGGGGGGGTTTCTGAAGCTTTCTTT.

This chain connects TRBV5-1 to TRBJ2-4; D perhaps matches TRBD1 (6 bases). The CDR3 extends over 14 amino acids. V lost 2 bases and J 8 bases, leaving 14 bases between the germline ends. The germline gives CDR1 SGHRS, CDR2 YFSETQ. CDR3 bases: TGCGCCAGCAGCTTCCAGGGGCGTGAGGACATTCAGTACTTC. As protein: CASSFQGREDIQYF.

V is TRBV6-5 and J is TRBJ1-4; TRBD1 might be the D (5 bases). The CDR3 totals 16 residues. Germline V lookup: CDR1 MNHEY, CDR2 SVGAGI. V gave up 0 bases and J gave up 7 bases, with 15 bases separating them. Here the CDR3 DNA reads TGTGCCAGCAGTTACTCCCCCGGGCCTGGGGGTGAAAAACTGTTTTTT. Amino acids: CASSYSPGPGGEKLFF.

This clone was recorded a few times. This chain uses TRBV5-4 with TRBJ2-7; D may be TRBD1 or TRBD2 (5 bases each). The V gene's germline CDR1 is SGHNT and CDR2 YYREEE (reference sequence). V lost 4 bases and J 7 bases, leaving 18 bases between the germline ends. The CDR3 length is 14 residues. The CDR3, as DNA: TGTGCCAGCAGCCCAGGCGGACGGGGCGGGGAGCAGTACTTC. As protein: CASSPGGRGGEQYF.

The rearrangement joins TRBV5-1 to TRBJ1-1; possible D gene TRBD1, 6 bases. Trimming took 2 bases from V and 1 from J, leaving 15 bases between them. Germline CDR1 is SGHRS and CDR2 is YFSETQ. The CDR3 spans 16 residues. The CDR3 loop reads CASSLGTPTGNTEAFF. CDR3 sequence (DNA): TGCGCCAGCAGCTTAGGAACCCCGACAGGGAACACTGAAGCTTTCTTT.

The J gene is TRBJ1-1, the V gene TRBV19, with TRBD1 as a possible D gene (5 bases). The CDR3 runs 15 residues. Germline V lookup: CDR1 LNHDA, CDR2 SQIVND (reference sequence). V shed 7 bases and J shed 2 bases, with 17 bases lying between them. The CDR3: CASIDSPRGNTEAFF. Here the CDR3 DNA reads TGTGCCAGTATAGATTCGCCGAGGGGAAACACTGAAGCTTTCTTT.

This clone has a count of ten or more. The CDR3 region is CASSLVVPGPVATGELFF. The CDR3 region has the DNA TGTGCCAGCAGCTTAGTTGTGCCGGGCCCCGTAGCCACCGGGGAGCTGTTTTTT. V and J are TRBV11-2 and TRBJ2-2; D is undetermined. There are 18 residues in the CDR3. Trimming shortened V by 1 base and J by 4 bases, and 19 bases separated the two germline ends. Germline loops: CDR1 SGHAT, CDR2 FQNNGV. Supplemented by reference TRBV11-2 and TRBJ2-2, the full variable domain reads EAGVAQSPRYKIIEKRQSVAFWCNPISGHATLYWYQQILGQGPKLLIQFQNNGVVDDSQLPKDRFSAERLKGVDSTLKIQPAKLEDSAVYLCASSLVVPGPVATGELFFGEGSRLTVL.

This chain connects TRBV11-3 to TRBJ1-1; the D gene is possibly TRBD1 (5 bases). Trimming stripped 5 bases from V and 3 bases from J, with 13 bases between. This CDR3 comprises 14 residues. The V gene's germline CDR1 is SGHNT and CDR2 YENEEA. This CDR3 is CASSPSGVDTEAFF. The CDR3 coding sequence is TGTGCCAGCAGCCCTTCGGGGGTGGACACTGAAGCTTTCTTT.

The J gene is TRBJ2-7, the V gene TRBV7-3; D may be TRBD2 (6 bases). The germline CDR1 and CDR2 sequences are SGHTA and FQGTGA. The V and J ends lost 5 bases and 4 bases respectively, with 21 bases between them. The CDR3 has 16 amino acids. Here the CDR3 DNA reads TGTGCCAGCAGCGTCGACGGGCCTCCCGGGACTTACGAGCAGTACTTC. The encoded protein is CASSVDGPPGTYEQYF.

The chain carries TRBV5-1 and TRBJ2-7, with 8 bases identical to TRBD1. Germline assignment: CDR1 SGHRS and CDR2 YFSETQ. This CDR3 spans 16 amino acids. With 5 bases clipped from V and 2 bases from J, the junction kept 12 bases outside the gene matches. This CDR3 reads CASSQLPGQVTYEQYF. The CDR3 nucleotides are TGCGCCAGCAGTCAACTCCCGGGACAGGTGACCTACGAGCAGTACTTC.

The V and J genes are TRBV18 and TRBJ2-7; D possibly matches TRBD1 or TRBD2 (5 bases each). CDR1 and CDR2 (germline): KGHSH, LQKENI. With 6 bases removed from V and 4 bases from J, the gap between germline ends came to 16 bases. The CDR3 extends over 14 amino acids. The CDR3 reads CASSIGTESYEQYF. The CDR3 coding sequence is TGTGCCAGCTCGATCGGGACGGAGAGTTACGAGCAGTACTTC.

The chain carries TRBV27 and TRBJ2-7; tentatively, D is TRBD2 (5 bases). V lost 6 bases and J 5 bases, leaving 20 bases between the germline ends. The germline CDR1 and CDR2 sequences are MNHEY and SMNVEV (reference sequence). The CDR3 sequence is 15 residues long. CDR3 sequence reads: CASSVTLDGNDEQYF. CDR3 in DNA: TGTGCCAGCAGCGTAACCCTGGACGGGAATGACGAGCAGTACTTC.

V and J are TRBV7-3 and TRBJ2-3, with D maybe TRBD2 (6 bases). V lost 2 bases and J 7 bases, leaving 19 bases between the germline ends. The CDR3 runs to 16 residues. Germline V gives CDR1 SGHTA, CDR2 FQGTGA. The CDR3 region is CASSLFSAGSLYTQYF. The CDR3, as DNA: TGTGCCAGCAGCTTATTCTCGGCGGGAAGTCTTTATACGCAGTATTTT.

The V and J genes are TRBV29-1 and TRBJ1-1; D is ambiguous. The germline V gene has CDR1 SQVTM and CDR2 ANQGSEA. The CDR3 loop spans 12 amino acids. V dropped 3 bases and J dropped 4 bases, with 9 bases sitting between them. CDR3 residues: CSVDSQTTEAFF. CDR3 in DNA: TGCAGCGTTGACTCTCAGACCACTGAAGCTTTCTTT.

This clone occurred a few times. The chain combines TRBV5-4 with TRBJ2-4, with D possibly TRBD1 on 7 matching bases. Germline CDR1 and CDR2: SGHNT and YYREEE (reference sequence). The ends were cut back, 7 bases at V and 0 bases at J, with 20 bases in the middle. This CDR3 has 17 amino acids. In nucleotides, the CDR3 is TGTGCCAGCGGCAGGGGGGATTTGGGCCTAGCCAAAAACATTCAGTACTTC. Translating gives CASGRGDLGLAKNIQYF.

This clone was detected only a few times. The chain joins TRBV19 to TRBJ1-4; D remains unclear. From germline, CDR1 is LNHDA and CDR2 SQIVND (reference sequence). V lost 0 bases to trimming and J lost 8 bases, with 7 bases between them. The CDR3 totals 13 residues. CDR3 in amino acids: CASSIDPTEKLFF. In DNA form, the CDR3 reads TGTGCCAGTAGTATAGATCCAACAGAAAAACTGTTTTTT.

This rearrangement joins TRBV30 to TRBJ2-4; TRBD1 is a possible D gene (7 bases). Germline loops: CDR1 GTSNPN, CDR2 SVGIG (reference sequence). The germline V and J ends were trimmed by 1 base and 9 bases, with 10 bases remaining between them. CDR3 length: 12 residues. The CDR3 nucleotides read TGTGCCTGGAGTGGACAGGGAGGCATTCAGTACTTC. Translated, it gives CAWSGQGGIQYF.

The chain recombines TRBV28 with TRBJ2-3; possible D gene TRBD1, 6 bases. In germline, CDR1 is MDHEN, CDR2 SYDVKM. V lost 5 bases to trimming and J lost 2 bases, with 11 bases between them. The CDR3 loop spans 14 amino acids. This chain's CDR3 is CASSTTGYTDTQYF. The DNA of the CDR3 is TGTGCCAGCAGTACGACAGGATACACAGATACGCAGTATTTT.

V and J are TRBV9 and TRBJ2-7; D is possibly TRBD2 (8 bases). CDR3 length equals 16 residues. CDR1 and CDR2 from the germline V gene are SGDLS and YYNGEE. The ends were cut back, 4 bases at V and 4 bases at J, with 21 bases in the middle. CDR3: CASSPRSIAGQYEQYF. CDR3 sequence (DNA): TGTGCCAGCAGCCCCCGATCGATAGCGGGACAGTACGAGCAGTACTTC.

As regards this clone: Within the sample, other DNA sequences also encode this same CDR3. The genes are TRBV6-5 and TRBJ2-7; no clear D gene. This CDR3 spans 14 amino acids. The germline V gene encodes CDR1 MNHEY and CDR2 SVGAGI. V was clipped by 2 bases and J by 0 bases, with 8 bases between them. The CDR3 region has the DNA TGTGCCAGCAGTTACAGTAGGAGCTCCTACGAGCAGTACTTC. Amino acid sequence: CASSYSRSSYEQYF.

V is TRBV9 and J is TRBJ2-5; 10 nucleotides line up with TRBD2. Trimming cost V 3 bases and J 4 bases; bases outside gene matches: 0. The CDR3 extends over 13 amino acids. CDR1 is SGDLS, CDR2 YYNGEE, per germline. CDR3 sequence reads: CASSGLAGETQYF. CDR3 nucleotide sequence: TGTGCCAGCAGCGGACTAGCGGGAGAGACCCAGTACTTC.

The rearrangement joins TRBV18 to TRBJ2-2; tentatively, D is TRBD1 (5 bases). CDR3 length equals 14 residues. Germline-derived CDR1 and CDR2 are KGHSH and LQKENI. V lost 3 bases and J lost 4, with 9 bases in between. The CDR3 reads CASSPQGGTGELFF. Here the CDR3 DNA reads TGTGCCAGCTCACCCCAGGGTGGCACCGGGGAGCTGTTTTTT.

The chain combines TRBV6-1 with TRBJ2-5, with 9 bases aligning to TRBD1. V lost 8 bases, J lost 6 bases, and 13 bases stayed unmatched. The CDR3 runs to 15 residues. From germline, CDR1 is MNHNS and CDR2 SASEGT. The CDR3 here is CASLPLRQGVKTQYF. The CDR3 DNA follows: TGTGCCAGCCTACCGCTTAGACAGGGGGTGAAGACCCAGTACTTC.